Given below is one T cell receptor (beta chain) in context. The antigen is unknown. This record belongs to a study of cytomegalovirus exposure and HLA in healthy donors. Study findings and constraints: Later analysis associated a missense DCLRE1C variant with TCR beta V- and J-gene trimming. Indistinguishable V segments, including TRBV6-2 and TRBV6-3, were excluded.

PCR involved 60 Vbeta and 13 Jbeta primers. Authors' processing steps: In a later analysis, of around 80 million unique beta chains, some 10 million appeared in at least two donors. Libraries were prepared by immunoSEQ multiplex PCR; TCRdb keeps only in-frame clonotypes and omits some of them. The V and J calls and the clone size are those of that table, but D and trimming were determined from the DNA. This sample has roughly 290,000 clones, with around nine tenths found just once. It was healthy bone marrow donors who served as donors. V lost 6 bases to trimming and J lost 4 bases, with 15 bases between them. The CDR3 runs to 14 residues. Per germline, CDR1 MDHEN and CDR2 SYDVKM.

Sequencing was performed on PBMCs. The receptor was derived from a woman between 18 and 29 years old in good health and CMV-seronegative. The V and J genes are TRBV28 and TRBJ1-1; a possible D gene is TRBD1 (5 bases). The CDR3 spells CASSLGLGATEAFF. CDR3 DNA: TGTGCCAGCAGCCTGGGGCTTGGGGCCACTGAAGCTTTCTTT.